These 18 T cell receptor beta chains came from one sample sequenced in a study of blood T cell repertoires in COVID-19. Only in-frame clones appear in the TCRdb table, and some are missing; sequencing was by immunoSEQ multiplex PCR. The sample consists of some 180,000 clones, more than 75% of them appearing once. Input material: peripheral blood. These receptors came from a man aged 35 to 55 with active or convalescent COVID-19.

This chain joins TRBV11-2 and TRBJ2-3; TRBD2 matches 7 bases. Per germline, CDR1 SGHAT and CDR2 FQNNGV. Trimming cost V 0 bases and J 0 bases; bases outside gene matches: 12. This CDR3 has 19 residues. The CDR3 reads CASSLDPRNQRGSTDTQYF. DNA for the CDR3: TGTGCCAGCAGCTTAGACCCTCGAAACCAGCGGGGAAGCACAGATACGCAGTATTTT.

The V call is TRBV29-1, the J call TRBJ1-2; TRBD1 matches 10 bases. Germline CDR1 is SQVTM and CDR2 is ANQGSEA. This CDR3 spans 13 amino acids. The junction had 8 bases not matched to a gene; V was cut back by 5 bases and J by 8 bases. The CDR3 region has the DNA TGCAGCGTTTGGACAGGGGGGAACGAGGGCTACACCTTC. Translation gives CSVWTGGNEGYTF.

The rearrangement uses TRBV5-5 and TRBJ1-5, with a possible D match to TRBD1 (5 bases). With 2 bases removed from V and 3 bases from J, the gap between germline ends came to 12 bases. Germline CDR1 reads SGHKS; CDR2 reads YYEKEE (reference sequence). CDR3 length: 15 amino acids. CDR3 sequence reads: CASSFFLDNNQPQHF. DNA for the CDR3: TGTGCCAGCAGCTTTTTCTTGGACAACAATCAGCCCCAGCATTTT.

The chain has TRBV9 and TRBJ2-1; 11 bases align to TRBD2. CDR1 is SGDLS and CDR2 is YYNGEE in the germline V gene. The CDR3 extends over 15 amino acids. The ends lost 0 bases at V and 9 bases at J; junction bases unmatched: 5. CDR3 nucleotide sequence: TGTGCCAGCAGCGTAGAACTAGCGGGAGCGCTTGAGCAGTTCTTC. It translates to CASSVELAGALEQFF.

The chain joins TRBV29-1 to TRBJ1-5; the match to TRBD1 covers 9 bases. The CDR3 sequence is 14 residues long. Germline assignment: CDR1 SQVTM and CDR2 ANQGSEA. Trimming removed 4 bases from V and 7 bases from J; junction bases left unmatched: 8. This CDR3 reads CSVANRGLGQPQHF. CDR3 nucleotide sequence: TGCAGCGTTGCAAACAGGGGGCTCGGGCAGCCCCAGCATTTT. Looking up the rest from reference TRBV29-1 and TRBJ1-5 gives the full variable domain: SAVISQKPSRDICQRGTSLTIQCQVDSQVTMMFWYRQQPGQSLTLIATANQGSEATYESGFVIDKFPISRPNLTFSTLTVSNMSPEDSSIYLCSVANRGLGQPQHFGDGTRLSIL.

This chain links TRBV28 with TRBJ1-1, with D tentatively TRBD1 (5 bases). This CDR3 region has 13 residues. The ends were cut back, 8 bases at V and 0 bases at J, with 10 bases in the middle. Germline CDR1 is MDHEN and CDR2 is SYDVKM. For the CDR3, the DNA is TGTGCCAGCCTTGACAGCATGAACACTGAAGCTTTCTTT. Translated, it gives CASLDSMNTEAFF.

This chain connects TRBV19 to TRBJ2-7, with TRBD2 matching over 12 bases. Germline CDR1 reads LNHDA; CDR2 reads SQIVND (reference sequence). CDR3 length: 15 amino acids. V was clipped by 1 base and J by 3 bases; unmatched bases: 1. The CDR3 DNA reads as TGTGCCAGTAGTATAGTGACTAGCGGGAGCTACGAGCAGTACTTC. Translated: CASSIVTSGSYEQYF.

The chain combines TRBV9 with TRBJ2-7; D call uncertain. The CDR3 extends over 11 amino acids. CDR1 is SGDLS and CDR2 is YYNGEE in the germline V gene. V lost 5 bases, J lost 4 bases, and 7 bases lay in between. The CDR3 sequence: CASSNLYEQYF. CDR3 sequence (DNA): TGTGCCAGCAGTAATCTTTACGAGCAGTACTTC.

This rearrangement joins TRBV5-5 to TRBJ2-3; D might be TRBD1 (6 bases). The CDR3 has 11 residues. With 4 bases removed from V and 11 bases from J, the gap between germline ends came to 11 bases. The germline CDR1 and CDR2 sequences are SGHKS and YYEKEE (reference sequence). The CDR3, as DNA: TGTGCCAGCAGCCCGCCGGGACAGCAGTATTTT. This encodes CASSPPGQQYF.

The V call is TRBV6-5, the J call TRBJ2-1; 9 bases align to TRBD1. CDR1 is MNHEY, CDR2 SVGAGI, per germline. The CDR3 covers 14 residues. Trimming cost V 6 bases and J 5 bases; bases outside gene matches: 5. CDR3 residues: CASSPGQGNNEQFF. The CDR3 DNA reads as TGTGCCAGCAGCCCGGGACAGGGAAACAATGAGCAGTTCTTC.

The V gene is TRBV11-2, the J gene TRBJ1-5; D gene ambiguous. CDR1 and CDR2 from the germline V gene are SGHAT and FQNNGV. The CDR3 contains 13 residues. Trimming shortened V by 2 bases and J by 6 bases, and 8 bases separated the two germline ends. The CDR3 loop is CASSLSEGQPQHF. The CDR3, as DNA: TGTGCCAGCAGCTTATCCGAGGGTCAGCCCCAGCATTTT.

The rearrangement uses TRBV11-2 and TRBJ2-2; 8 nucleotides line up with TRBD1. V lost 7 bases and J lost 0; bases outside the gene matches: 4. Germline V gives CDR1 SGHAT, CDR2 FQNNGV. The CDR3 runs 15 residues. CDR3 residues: CASKMDRANTGELFF. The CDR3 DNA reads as TGTGCCAGCAAAATGGACAGGGCGAACACCGGGGAGCTGTTTTTT.

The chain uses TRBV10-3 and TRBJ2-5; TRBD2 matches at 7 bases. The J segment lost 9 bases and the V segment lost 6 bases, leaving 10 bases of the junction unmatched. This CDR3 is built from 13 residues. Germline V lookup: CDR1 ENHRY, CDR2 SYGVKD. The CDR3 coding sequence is TGTGCCATCAGGCTTGCGGGGGAAGGGGCCCAGTACTTC. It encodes CAIRLAGEGAQYF.

CDR3 region: CASSLVRGIGDEKLFF. The CDR3 nucleotides are TGTGCCAGCAGCTTAGTTCGGGGGATAGGGGATGAAAAACTGTTTTTT. The chain joins TRBV7-9 to TRBJ1-4; a weak D match, TRBD1 (5 bases). The germline V gene has CDR1 SEHNR and CDR2 FQNEAQ (reference sequence). Trimming took off 1 base at V and 6 bases at J, with 15 bases between the two ends. This CDR3 has 16 amino acids.

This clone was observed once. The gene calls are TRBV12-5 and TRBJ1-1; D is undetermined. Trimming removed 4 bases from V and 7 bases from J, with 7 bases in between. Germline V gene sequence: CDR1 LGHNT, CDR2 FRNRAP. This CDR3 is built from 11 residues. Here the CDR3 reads CASGWAGEAFF. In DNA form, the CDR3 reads TGTGCTAGTGGTTGGGCCGGTGAAGCTTTCTTT.

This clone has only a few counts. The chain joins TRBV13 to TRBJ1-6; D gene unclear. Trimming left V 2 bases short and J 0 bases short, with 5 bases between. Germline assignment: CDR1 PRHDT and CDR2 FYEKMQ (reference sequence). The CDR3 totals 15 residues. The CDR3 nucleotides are TGTGCCAGCAGCTTAACCAGCTCCTATAATTCACCCCTCCACTTT. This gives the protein CASSLTSSYNSPLHF.

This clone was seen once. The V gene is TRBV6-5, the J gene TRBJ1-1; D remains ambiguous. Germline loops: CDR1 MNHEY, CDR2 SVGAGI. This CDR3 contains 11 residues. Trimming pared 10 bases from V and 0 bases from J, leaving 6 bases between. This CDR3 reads CATTVNTEAFF. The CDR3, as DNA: TGTGCCACCACGGTGAACACTGAAGCTTTCTTT.

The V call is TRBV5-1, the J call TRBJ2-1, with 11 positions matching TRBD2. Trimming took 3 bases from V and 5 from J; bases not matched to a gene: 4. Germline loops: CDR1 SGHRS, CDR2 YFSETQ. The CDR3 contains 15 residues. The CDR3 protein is CASSSKTSGNNEQFF. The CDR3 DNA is TGCGCCAGCAGCTCAAAGACTAGCGGGAACAATGAGCAGTTCTTC.